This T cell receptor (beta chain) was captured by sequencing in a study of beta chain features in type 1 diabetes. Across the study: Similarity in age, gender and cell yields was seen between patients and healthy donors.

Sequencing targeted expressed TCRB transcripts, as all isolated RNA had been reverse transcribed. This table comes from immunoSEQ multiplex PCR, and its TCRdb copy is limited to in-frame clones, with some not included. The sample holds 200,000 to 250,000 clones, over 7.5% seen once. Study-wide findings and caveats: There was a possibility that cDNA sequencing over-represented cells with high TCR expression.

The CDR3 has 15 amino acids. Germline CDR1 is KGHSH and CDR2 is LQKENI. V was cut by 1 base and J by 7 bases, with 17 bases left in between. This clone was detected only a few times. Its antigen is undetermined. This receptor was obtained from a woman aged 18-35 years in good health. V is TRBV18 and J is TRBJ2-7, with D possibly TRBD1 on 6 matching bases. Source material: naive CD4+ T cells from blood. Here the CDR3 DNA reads TGTGCCAGCTCACCACGAACAGGGCAGCCACGGGAGCAGTACTTC. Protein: CASSPRTGQPREQYF.